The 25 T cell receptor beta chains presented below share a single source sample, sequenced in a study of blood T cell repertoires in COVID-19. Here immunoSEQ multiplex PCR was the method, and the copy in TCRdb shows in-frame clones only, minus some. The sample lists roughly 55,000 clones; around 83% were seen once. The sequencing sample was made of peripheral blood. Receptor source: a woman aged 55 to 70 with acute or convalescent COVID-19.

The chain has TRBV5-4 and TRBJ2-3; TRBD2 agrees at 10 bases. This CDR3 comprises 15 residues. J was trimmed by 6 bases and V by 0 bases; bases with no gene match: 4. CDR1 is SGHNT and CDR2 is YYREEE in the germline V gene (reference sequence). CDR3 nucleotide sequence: TGTGCCAGCAGCTTGGGCGGGGGACTAGCGGATACGCAGTATTTT. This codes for CASSLGGGLADTQYF.

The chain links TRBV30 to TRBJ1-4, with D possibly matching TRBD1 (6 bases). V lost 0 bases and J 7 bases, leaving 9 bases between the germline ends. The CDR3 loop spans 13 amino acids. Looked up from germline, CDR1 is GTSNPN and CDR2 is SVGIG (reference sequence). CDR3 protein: CAWSVRGGEKLFF. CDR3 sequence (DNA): TGTGCCTGGAGTGTAAGAGGGGGTGAAAAACTGTTTTTT. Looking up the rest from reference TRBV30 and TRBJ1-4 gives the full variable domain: SQTIHQWPATLVQPVGSPLSLECTVEGTSNPNLYWYRQAAGRGLQLLFYSVGIGQISSEVPQNLSASRPQDRQFILSSKKLLLSDSGFYLCAWSVRGGEKLFFGSGTQLSVL.

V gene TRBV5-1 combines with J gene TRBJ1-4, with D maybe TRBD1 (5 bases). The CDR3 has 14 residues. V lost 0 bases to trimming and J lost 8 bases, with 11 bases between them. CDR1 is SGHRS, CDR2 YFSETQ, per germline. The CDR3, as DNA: TGCGCCAGCAGCTTGGAAGGGGTTGGAGAAAAACTGTTTTTT. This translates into CASSLEGVGEKLFF.

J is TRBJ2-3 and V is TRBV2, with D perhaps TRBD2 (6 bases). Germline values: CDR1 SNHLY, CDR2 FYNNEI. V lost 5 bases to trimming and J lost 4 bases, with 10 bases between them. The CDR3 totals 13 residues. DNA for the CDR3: TGTGCCAGCAGTTGGCGGGGCGCAGATACGCAGTATTTT. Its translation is CASSWRGADTQYF.

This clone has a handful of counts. CDR3 residues: CASSPRDRLFF. CDR3 bases: TGTGCCAGCAGCCCCAGAGACAGGCTATTCTTT. The V call is TRBV4-2, the J call TRBJ1-1, with D tentatively TRBD1 (6 bases). In germline, CDR1 is LGHNA, CDR2 YNFKEQ. V was pared by 4 bases and J by 14 bases, with 14 bases between. The CDR3 sequence is 11 residues long.

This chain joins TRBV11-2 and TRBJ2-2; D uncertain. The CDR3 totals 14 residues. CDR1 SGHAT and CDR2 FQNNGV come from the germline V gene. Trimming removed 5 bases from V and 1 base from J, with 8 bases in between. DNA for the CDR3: TGTGCCAGCAGCGAAGCTGGGAACACCGGGGAGCTGTTTTTT. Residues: CASSEAGNTGELFF.

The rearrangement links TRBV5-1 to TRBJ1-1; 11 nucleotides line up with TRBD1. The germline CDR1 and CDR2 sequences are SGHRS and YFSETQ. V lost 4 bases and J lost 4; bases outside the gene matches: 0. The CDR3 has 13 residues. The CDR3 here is CASSGTGGTEAFF. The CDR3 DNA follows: TGCGCCAGCAGCGGGACAGGGGGCACTGAAGCTTTCTTT. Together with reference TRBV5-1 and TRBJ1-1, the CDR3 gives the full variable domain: KAGVTQTPRYLIKTRGQQVTLSCSPISGHRSVSWYQQTPGQGLQFLFEYFSETQRNKGNFPGRFSGRQFSNSRSEMNVSTLELGDSALYLCASSGTGGTEAFFGQGTRLTVV.

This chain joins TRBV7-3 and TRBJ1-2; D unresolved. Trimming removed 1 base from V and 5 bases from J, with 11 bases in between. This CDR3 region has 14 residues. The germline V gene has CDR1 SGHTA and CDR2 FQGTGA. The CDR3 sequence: CASSLILPGYGYTF. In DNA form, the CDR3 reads TGTGCCAGCAGCTTAATTCTTCCGGGGTATGGCTACACCTTC.

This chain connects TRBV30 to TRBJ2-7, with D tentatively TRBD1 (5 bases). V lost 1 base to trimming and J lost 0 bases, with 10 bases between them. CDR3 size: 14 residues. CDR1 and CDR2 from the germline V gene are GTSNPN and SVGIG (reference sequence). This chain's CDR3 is CAWSGQGDSYEQYF. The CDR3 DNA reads TGTGCCTGGAGTGGGCAGGGCGACTCCTACGAGCAGTACTTC.

DNA of the CDR3: TGTGCCAGCAGCGCCCCCCCAGGGGACAATGAGCAGTTCTTC. As protein: CASSAPPGDNEQFF. V gene TRBV9 combines with J gene TRBJ2-1; TRBD1 might be the D (6 bases). CDR1 SGDLS and CDR2 YYNGEE come from the germline V gene. V lost 3 bases and J lost 5, with 12 bases in between. The CDR3 is 14 residues long.

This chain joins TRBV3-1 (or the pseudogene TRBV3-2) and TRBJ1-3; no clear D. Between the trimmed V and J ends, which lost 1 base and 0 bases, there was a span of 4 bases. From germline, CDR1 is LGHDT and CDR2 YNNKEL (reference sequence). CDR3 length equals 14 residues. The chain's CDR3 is CASSQGHSGNTIYF. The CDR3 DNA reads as TGTGCCAGCAGCCAAGGACACTCTGGAAACACCATATATTTT.

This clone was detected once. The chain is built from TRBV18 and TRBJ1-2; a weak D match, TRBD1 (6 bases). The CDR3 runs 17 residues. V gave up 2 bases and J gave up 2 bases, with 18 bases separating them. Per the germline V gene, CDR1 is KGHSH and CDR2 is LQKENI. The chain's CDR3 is CASSPIRTDGYNYGYTF. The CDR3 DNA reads TGTGCCAGCTCACCAATCCGGACAGATGGATACAACTATGGCTACACCTTC. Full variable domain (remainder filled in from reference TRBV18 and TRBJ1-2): NAGVMQNPRHLVRRRGQEARLRCSPMKGHSHVYWYRQLPEEGLKFMVYLQKENIIDESGMPKERFSAEFPKEGPSILRIQQVVRGDSAAYFCASSPIRTDGYNYGYTFGSGTRLTVV.

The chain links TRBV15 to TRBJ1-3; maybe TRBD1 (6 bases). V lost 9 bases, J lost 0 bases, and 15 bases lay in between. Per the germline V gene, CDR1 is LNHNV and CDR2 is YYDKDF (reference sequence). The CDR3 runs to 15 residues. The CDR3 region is CATGRTASSGNTIYF. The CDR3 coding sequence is TGTGCCACGGGCAGGACAGCCAGCTCTGGAAACACCATATATTTT.

As DNA, the CDR3 is TGTGCCAGTAGTCCCCGTCCCGGGACAGGGGCCGTTACAGATACGCAGTATTTT. It translates to CASSPRPGTGAVTDTQYF. This chain links TRBV19 with TRBJ2-3; 10 bases align to TRBD1. Germline loops: CDR1 LNHDA, CDR2 SQIVND (reference sequence). V gave up 5 bases and J gave up 3 bases; unmatched junction bases: 14. The CDR3 runs 18 residues.

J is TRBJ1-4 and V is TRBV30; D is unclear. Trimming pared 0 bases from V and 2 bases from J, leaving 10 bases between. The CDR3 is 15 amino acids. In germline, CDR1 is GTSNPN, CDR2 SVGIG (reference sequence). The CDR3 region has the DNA TGTGCCTGGAGTGTAATCAGAGGCACTAATGAAAAACTGTTTTTT. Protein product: CAWSVIRGTNEKLFF. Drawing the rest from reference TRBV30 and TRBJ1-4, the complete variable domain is SQTIHQWPATLVQPVGSPLSLECTVEGTSNPNLYWYRQAAGRGLQLLFYSVGIGQISSEVPQNLSASRPQDRQFILSSKKLLLSDSGFYLCAWSVIRGTNEKLFFGSGTQLSVL.

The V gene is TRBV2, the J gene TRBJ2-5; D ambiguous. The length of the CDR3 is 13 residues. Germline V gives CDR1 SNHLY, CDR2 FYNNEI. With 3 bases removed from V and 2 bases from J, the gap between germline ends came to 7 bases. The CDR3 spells CASSERRQETQYF. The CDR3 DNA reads TGTGCCAGCAGTGAGCGCAGGCAAGAGACCCAGTACTTC.

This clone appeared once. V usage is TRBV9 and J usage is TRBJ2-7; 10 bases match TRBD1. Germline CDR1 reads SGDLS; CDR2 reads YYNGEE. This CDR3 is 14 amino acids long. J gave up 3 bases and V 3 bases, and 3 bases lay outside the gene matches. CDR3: CASSGGQGVYEQYF. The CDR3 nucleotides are TGTGCCAGCAGCGGCGGACAGGGGGTCTACGAGCAGTACTTC.

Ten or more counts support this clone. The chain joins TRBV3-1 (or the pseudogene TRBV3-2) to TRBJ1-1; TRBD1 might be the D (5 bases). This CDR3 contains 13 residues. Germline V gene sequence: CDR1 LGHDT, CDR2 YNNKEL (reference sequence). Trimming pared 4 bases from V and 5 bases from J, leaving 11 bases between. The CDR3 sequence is CASSLQGATEAFF. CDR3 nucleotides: TGTGCCAGCAGCCTCCAAGGGGCTACTGAAGCTTTCTTT.

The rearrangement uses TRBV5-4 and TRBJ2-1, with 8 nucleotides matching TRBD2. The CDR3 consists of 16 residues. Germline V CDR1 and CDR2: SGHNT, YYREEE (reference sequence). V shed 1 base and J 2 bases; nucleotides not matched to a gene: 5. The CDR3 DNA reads TGTGCCAGCAGCTTGAACTCGGGACTAGCCTACAATGAGCAGTTCTTC. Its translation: CASSLNSGLAYNEQFF.

The CDR3: CASAGDSFRGQPQHF. The CDR3 DNA reads as TGTGCCAGTGCCGGGGACTCTTTTCGCGGTCAGCCCCAGCATTTT. The V call is TRBV19, the J call TRBJ1-5, with a weak D call TRBD1 (5 bases). Trimming removed 8 bases from V and 6 bases from J, with 20 bases in between. Per germline, CDR1 LNHDA and CDR2 SQIVND (reference sequence). This CDR3 is built from 15 residues.

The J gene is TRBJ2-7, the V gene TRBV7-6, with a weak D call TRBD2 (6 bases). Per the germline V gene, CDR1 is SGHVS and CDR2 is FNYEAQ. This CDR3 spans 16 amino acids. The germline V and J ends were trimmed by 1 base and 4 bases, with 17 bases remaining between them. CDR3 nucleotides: TGTGCCAGCAGCTTAGGGACCGGGACTGGGATTTACGAGCAGTACTTC. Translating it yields CASSLGTGTGIYEQYF. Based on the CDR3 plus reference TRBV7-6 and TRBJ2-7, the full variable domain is GAGVSQSPRYKVTKRGQDVALRCDPISGHVSLYWYRQALGQGPEFLTYFNYEAQQDKSGLPNDRFSAERPEGSISTLTIQRTEQRDSAMYRCASSLGTGTGIYEQYFGPGTRLTVT.

Written as DNA, the CDR3 is TGTGCCAGCAGTTCGTGGACAGGGGGCGCTTACGAGCAGTACTTC. Translation gives CASSSWTGGAYEQYF. The chain has TRBV6-5 and TRBJ2-7, with TRBD1 matching over 11 bases. The CDR3 has 15 amino acids. Germline trimming cut 4 bases from V and 4 bases from J; bases unmatched to any gene: 6. The germline V gene has CDR1 MNHEY and CDR2 SVGAGI.

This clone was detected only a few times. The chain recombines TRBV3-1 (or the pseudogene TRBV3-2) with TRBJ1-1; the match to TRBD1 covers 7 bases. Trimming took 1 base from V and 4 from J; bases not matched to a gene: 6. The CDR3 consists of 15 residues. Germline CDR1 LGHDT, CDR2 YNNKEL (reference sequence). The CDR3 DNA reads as TGTGCCAGCAGCCAAGCTCGATCAGGGGGCACTGAAGCTTTCTTT. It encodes CASSQARSGGTEAFF.

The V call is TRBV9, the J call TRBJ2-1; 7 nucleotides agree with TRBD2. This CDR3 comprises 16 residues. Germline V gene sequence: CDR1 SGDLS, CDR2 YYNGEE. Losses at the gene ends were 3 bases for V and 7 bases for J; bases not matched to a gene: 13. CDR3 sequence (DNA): TGTGCCAGCAGCGAAGGGGTGAGCGGGAAGGTAAATGAGCAGTTCTTC. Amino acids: CASSEGVSGKVNEQFF.

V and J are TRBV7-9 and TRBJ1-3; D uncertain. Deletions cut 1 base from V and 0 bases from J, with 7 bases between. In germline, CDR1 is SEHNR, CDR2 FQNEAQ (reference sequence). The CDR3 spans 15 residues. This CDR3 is CASSLVRSSGNTIYF. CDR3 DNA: TGTGCCAGCAGCTTAGTAAGGAGCTCTGGAAACACCATATATTTT.